Below, one T cell receptor (beta chain) is given with its context. Based on frequency, this clonotype is considered medium-sized (0.01 to 0.1%); no count was recorded. Its antigen remains undetermined. This entry comes from a study of T cell clusters in autoimmune cytopenias (dated by TCRdb to the late 2010s). As for the study more broadly: Healthy donor controls had a mean age of roughly 50 years and a median age of roughly 59 years, with about 55% of the roughly 43 female. TRB sequencing reached a median depth of 51,575 reads per sample and yielded a median of 2,350 distinct TRB clonotypes per sample. In autoimmune cytopenia patients, peripheral blood TRB and IGH repertoires were sequenced during active disease and over treatment follow-up, together with healthy, CLL and autoimmune hepatitis controls. The study was designed to test whether a disease-specific immune repertoire signature usable as a blood-based biomarker is carried by autoimmune cytopenia patients. For primary cytopenia, about two dozen age-matched healthy donors were used as controls, and for secondary cytopenia, around 15 age-matched CLL patients were used as controls. Autoimmune hepatitis repertoires were compared with those of approximately 25 age- and sex-matched healthy donors. Broader findings and caveats from the paper: GLIPH results suggested that primary autoimmune cytopenia patients were missing physiological T cell clusters, with about 53 clusters found only in healthy donors compared with fewer than 20 found only in patients. TRB repertoire shifts, with less even repertoires in secondary cytopenia and CLL, mostly reflected lymphoma bias rather than autoimmunity. The cluster-lack signature was not seen for secondary cytopenia versus CLL, apparently masked by the dominant lymphoma-associated repertoire. Healthy donors had almost three times as many exclusive TRB clusters as active autoimmune hepatitis patients, a finding consistent with an autoimmunity-wide signature. The T cell clusters were only ever defined in silico, so experimental validation of their functional role was still needed.

Spanning cysteine to phenylalanine, the CDR3 consists of 15 amino acids. No DNA sequence was recorded. CDR1 and CDR2 are read off the germline V gene as SGHDT and YYEEEE. TRB amplification used around 250 ng of peripheral blood genomic DNA, 30,000 to 40,000 genome equivalents, per sample. To amplify TRB rearrangements, a touch-down multiplex PCR protocol was run with the TRB-A and TRB-B primer pools combined in a single tube. Two consecutive PCR reactions with Phusion HS II polymerase added Illumina adapters and sample indices to the amplicons. After gel purification with the NucleoSpin Gel and PCR Clean-up kit, the amplicons were quantified by Qubit and checked for quality on an Agilent 2100 Bioanalyzer. Libraries were sequenced on an Illumina MiSeq using 600-cycle, single-indexed, paired-end runs. The study's own analysis went as follows. MiXCR version 2.1.12 with the default MiXCR reference library was used to align and assemble TRB reads. A clone was defined by each unique CDR3 nucleotide sequence, and the analysis included only productive sequences with two or more reads. Alpha-parameterized diversity profiles (alpha 0 to 5), including the Shannon (alpha 1) and Simpson (alpha 2) indices, were computed with an R script to assess repertoire diversity. The tcR package was used to compute combinatorial TRB VJ usage, which was then compared between cohorts by principal component analysis with ade4. GLIPH was used to cluster TCRbeta CDR3s in pairs of cohorts matched for age and read depth, and a Wilcoxon test was used to compare cluster frequencies. After TCRdb reprocessed the reads, each CDR3 protein sequence was kept as one row, without DNA. It is TCRdb's table, rather than the study itself, that gives the V and J calls and clone size. The sample table holds about 7,000 distinct CDR3 sequences. The ten most abundant clones make up around 4.7% of the sample.

Another study also made use of these data, one on T cell repertoires in aging, cancer and after chemotherapy. As the second paper documents: Donors spanned six age groups from 30 or younger to 70 or older, with at least three individuals per group. TCR repertoires from healthy donor controls were recorded over periods of several months to years and showed clear clonal overlap between repeated samplings. Approximately 10 million TCR reads were contained in the full dataset. Compared with age-matched healthy donors, untreated patients with either hematological or solid cancers had significantly lower TCR diversity in the blood along with higher clonality. In healthy donors, the decline in TCR diversity with age was mainly explained by loss of richness, whereas in cancer patients loss of evenness was also found to contribute. An increase in median generation probability over the chemotherapy interval was observed in both cancer cohorts, suggesting that the repertoire was reconstituted through rebound thymic output. It was noted by the authors that conclusions about immunological memory after chemotherapy cannot be drawn from the repertoire data. Peripheral blood TCR beta repertoires from healthy donors and cancer patients were profiled to examine immunoaging and T cell reconstitution after chemotherapy. A cohort of around 210 cancer patients (roughly 94 with hematological and approximately 120 with solid cancers) was assembled, and 95 healthy donors were included as a reference group. MiXCR versions 2.12 and 3.0.5 were used to process the TRB sequences. The repertoire metrics were Shannon diversity, evenness, clonality (defined as one minus evenness), and alpha-parameterized diversity profiles covering alpha 0 to 5. The IGoR algorithm was used to compute generation probabilities of clones in paired pre- and post-chemotherapy samples.

Sample: peripheral blood. The TCR originated in a human donor in good health. Recombination connected TRBV5-6 to TRBJ1-6; the D call of TRBD1 rests on TCRdb alone, since no DNA is present to check it. The CDR3 region reads CASSLAGADNSPLHF.